This TCR beta chain was sequenced during a study of graft-versus-host responses after intestinal transplantation. Here immunoSEQ multiplex PCR was the method, and the copy in TCRdb shows in-frame clones only, minus some. The sample has approximately 88,000 clones, around 93% seen once. Germline CDR1 is SGDLS and CDR2 is YYNGEE. The CDR3 covers 13 residues. Losses at the gene ends were 3 bases for V and 8 bases for J; bases not matched to a gene: 4. This clone has only one observation. Antigen: not known. General study findings and limits: GvH clones occurred in recipient marrow; some first appeared in ileum or blood.

Sample: unstimulated CD4+ T cells sorted from spleen or lymph node cells, taken before transplant. The rearrangement joins TRBV9 to TRBJ1-4; 7 nucleotides align to TRBD1. The sequence came from a human donor who was the organ donor for an intestinal transplant. This CDR3 reads CASSAEQGEKLFF. As DNA, the CDR3 is TGTGCCAGCAGCGCGGAACAGGGGGAAAAACTGTTTTTT.